A single sample gave rise to the 20 T cell receptor beta chains below, sequenced in a study of cytomegalovirus exposure and HLA in healthy donors. The PCR used 60 Vbeta and 13 Jbeta primers. Generated by immunoSEQ multiplex PCR, the TCRdb table keeps only in-frame clones and is missing some. The sample contains about 190,000 clones, roughly 77% of which appear only once. Input material: PBMCs. All receptors come from a woman aged 30 to 39 in good health and CMV-seropositive.

This clone was seen a few times. Written as DNA, the CDR3 is TGTGCCAGCAGTTACGGACTAGCGGATCACGAGCAGTACTTC. This sequence encodes CASSYGLADHEQYF. J is TRBJ2-7 and V is TRBV7-9; 10 bases are shared with TRBD2. The CDR3 runs 14 residues. The V gene's germline CDR1 is SEHNR and CDR2 FQNEAQ (reference sequence). Trimming removed 6 bases from V and 5 bases from J; junction bases left unmatched: 7.

The chain joins TRBV10-2 to TRBJ1-1, with a possible D match to TRBD1 (6 bases). This CDR3 is built from 16 residues. CDR1 WSHSY and CDR2 SAAADI come from the germline V gene. The germline V and J ends were trimmed by 5 bases and 4 bases, with 20 bases remaining between them. The CDR3 reads CASSIGGLRSFTEAFF. CDR3 nucleotide sequence: TGCGCCAGCAGTATAGGGGGTCTTAGGTCGTTCACTGAAGCTTTCTTT.

The chain recombines TRBV27 with TRBJ2-7, with D unresolved. Looked up from germline, CDR1 is MNHEY and CDR2 is SMNVEV (reference sequence). V was trimmed by 10 bases and J by 0 bases, leaving 16 bases between them. The CDR3 consists of 14 residues. The CDR3 region has the DNA TGTGCCACTAGAGCGCCCGTCAACTCCTACGAGCAGTACTTC. This codes for CATRAPVNSYEQYF.

For the CDR3, the DNA is TGTGCCAGCAGCTTGGACAGGGGATTCAATCAGCCCCAGCATTTT. It yields the protein CASSLDRGFNQPQHF. J is TRBJ1-5 and V is TRBV5-6; 7 bases align to TRBD1. V shed 0 bases, J shed 3 bases, and the junction held 3 bases outside the gene matches. Germline V lookup: CDR1 SGHDT, CDR2 YYEEEE. This CDR3 contains 15 residues.

Concerning this clone itself: A junction end diverges from the germline sequence, so it may reflect a read error. The sample contains more than one DNA sequence encoding this CDR3. This chain uses TRBV5-1 with TRBJ2-5; D ambiguous. The germline gives CDR1 SGHRS, CDR2 YFSETQ. This CDR3 is built from 14 residues. CDR3 loop: CASSLGPRGETQYF. For the CDR3, the DNA is TGTGCCAGCAGCTTGGGCCCCAGAGGAGAGACCCAGTACTTC.

The CDR3 region is CASSMGGVAKNIQYF. The CDR3, as DNA: TGTGCCAGTAGTATGGGGGGTGTAGCCAAAAACATTCAGTACTTC. The chain is built from TRBV19 and TRBJ2-4, with a tentative D call TRBD2 (6 bases). This CDR3 has 15 amino acids. Germline-derived CDR1 and CDR2 are LNHDA and SQIVND (reference sequence). The germline V and J ends were trimmed by 3 bases and 0 bases, with 9 bases remaining between them.

This chain uses TRBV15 with TRBJ2-2; 7 bases align to TRBD2. Germline V CDR1 and CDR2: LNHNV, YYDKDF (reference sequence). V was clipped by 0 bases and J by 1 base; unmatched bases: 2. The CDR3 runs to 16 residues. The CDR3 spells CATSRDPSGNTGELFF. The CDR3 nucleotides are TGTGCCACCAGCAGAGACCCTAGCGGGAACACCGGGGAGCTGTTTTTT.

The J gene is TRBJ2-5, the V gene TRBV4-1; TRBD2 aligns across 10 bases. V lost 3 bases and J lost 5; bases outside the gene matches: 9. The CDR3 has 16 amino acids. Germline CDR1 reads MGHRA; CDR2 reads YSYEKL. The chain's CDR3 is CASSQQLAGTMETQYF. As DNA, the CDR3 is TGCGCCAGCAGCCAGCAACTAGCGGGGACTATGGAGACCCAGTACTTC.

The chain recombines TRBV27 with TRBJ2-3; tentatively, D is TRBD1 (6 bases). The germline CDR1 and CDR2 sequences are MNHEY and SMNVEV (reference sequence). CDR3 length equals 14 residues. Trimming took off 3 bases at V and 3 bases at J, with 10 bases between the two ends. CDR3 loop: CASSLVRGTDTQYF. In nucleotides, the CDR3 is TGTGCCAGCAGTTTGGTGAGGGGGACAGATACGCAGTATTTT.

This clone was recorded only once. The gene calls are TRBV7-9 and TRBJ2-7; D is unresolved. The germline V and J ends were trimmed by 2 bases and 3 bases, with 8 bases remaining between them. The CDR3 is 13 residues long. The germline CDR1 and CDR2 sequences are SEHNR and FQNEAQ (reference sequence). The CDR3, as DNA: TGTGCCAGCAGCTTATCCGTCGGCTACGAGCAGTACTTC. Its translation: CASSLSVGYEQYF.

J is TRBJ1-3 and V is TRBV6-5; no clear D. With 0 bases removed from V and 0 bases from J, the gap between germline ends came to 9 bases. CDR3 size: 16 residues. Germline values: CDR1 MNHEY, CDR2 SVGAGI. The CDR3 reads CASSYSGLSSGNTIYF. The CDR3 DNA sequence: TGTGCCAGCAGTTACTCCGGACTGAGCTCTGGAAACACCATATATTTT.

This chain links TRBV28 with TRBJ1-6, with a tentative D call TRBD1 (6 bases). Germline V lookup: CDR1 MDHEN, CDR2 SYDVKM. This CDR3 region has 15 residues. The germline V and J ends were trimmed by 5 bases and 4 bases, with 12 bases remaining between them. The CDR3 loop reads CASSTRGQYNSPLHF. CDR3 DNA: TGTGCCAGCAGTACCCGTGGACAGTATAATTCACCCCTCCACTTT. The variable domain in full, completed from reference TRBV28 and TRBJ1-6, reads DVKVTQSSRYLVKRTGEKVFLECVQDMDHENMFWYRQDPGLGLRLIYFSYDVKMKEKGDIPEGYSVSREKKERFSLILESASTNQTSMYLCASSTRGQYNSPLHFGNGTRLTVT.

The chain recombines TRBV5-1 with TRBJ1-1, with D tentatively TRBD1 (6 bases). Germline CDR1 reads SGHRS; CDR2 reads YFSETQ. Trimming stripped 0 bases from V and 2 bases from J, with 14 bases between. The CDR3 totals 16 residues. CDR3 DNA sequence: TGCGCCAGCAGCTTGGCGGAGACAGGAGACAACACTGAAGCTTTCTTT. As protein: CASSLAETGDNTEAFF.

The gene calls are TRBV14 and TRBJ2-5; D perhaps matches TRBD2 (5 bases). The CDR3 consists of 15 residues. The V gene's germline CDR1 is SGHDN and CDR2 FVKESK. With 1 base removed from V and 0 bases from J, the gap between germline ends came to 9 bases. The CDR3 reads CASSQGPGYQETQYF. CDR3 nucleotide sequence: TGTGCCAGCAGCCAAGGCCCGGGATACCAAGAGACCCAGTACTTC.

The V call is TRBV5-4, the J call TRBJ1-2; D is unclear. This CDR3 comprises 13 residues. Trimming pared 4 bases from V and 2 bases from J, leaving 9 bases between. Looked up from germline, CDR1 is SGHNT and CDR2 is YYREEE (reference sequence). The CDR3 sequence is CASSPLLNYGYTF. The CDR3 coding sequence is TGTGCCAGCAGCCCCCTCCTCAACTATGGCTACACCTTC. The variable domain in full, completed from reference TRBV5-4 and TRBJ1-2, reads ETGVTQSPTHLIKTRGQQVTLRCSSQSGHNTVSWYQQALGQGPQFIFQYYREEENGRGNFPPRFSGLQFPNYSSELNVNALELDDSALYLCASSPLLNYGYTFGSGTRLTVV.

This sequence joins TRBV20-1 and TRBJ2-3; no clear D gene. This CDR3 comprises 10 residues. The germline CDR1 and CDR2 sequences are DFQATT and SNEGSKA (reference sequence). With 6 bases removed from V and 8 bases from J, the gap between germline ends came to 9 bases. The CDR3 sequence: CSARVSTQYF. The CDR3 DNA follows: TGCAGTGCCCGCGTATCTACGCAGTATTTT.

On this clone: Relative to the germline gene, one junction end is altered; a read error may explain this. The chain employs TRBV7-2 and TRBJ2-5, with TRBD2 identical over 11 bases. The CDR3 extends over 15 amino acids. Per the germline V gene, CDR1 is SGHTA and CDR2 is FQGNSA. The CDR3, as DNA: TGTGCCAGCAGCCTAGCGGGAGGCCTGGGGGAGACCCAGTACTTC. Its translation: CASSLAGGLGETQYF.

The V and J genes are TRBV19 and TRBJ2-1; 12 bases align to TRBD2. V dropped 3 bases and J dropped 5; count of bases not matched to a gene: 11. Germline loops: CDR1 LNHDA, CDR2 SQIVND (reference sequence). The CDR3 has 18 amino acids. CDR3 loop: CASSITDYGLAGNNEQFF. CDR3 DNA: TGTGCCAGTAGTATCACGGATTATGGACTAGCGGGAAACAATGAGCAGTTCTTC.

The V call is TRBV5-4, the J call TRBJ2-7; no clear D. Germline V gene sequence: CDR1 SGHNT, CDR2 YYREEE (reference sequence). V lost 8 bases and J 0 bases, leaving 12 bases between the germline ends. CDR3 length: 13 residues. The CDR3 region has the DNA TGTGCCAGTAGGCTTCGAGGCTCCTACGAGCAGTACTTC. Its protein is CASRLRGSYEQYF.

The chain employs TRBV28 and TRBJ2-2, with a weak D call TRBD2 (6 bases). The CDR3 loop spans 16 amino acids. The V gene's germline CDR1 is MDHEN and CDR2 SYDVKM. The V and J ends lost 6 bases and 5 bases respectively, with 19 bases between them. The CDR3 loop reads CASRWGDRRLTGELFF. The CDR3, as DNA: TGTGCCAGCAGATGGGGGGACCGTCGGCTGACCGGGGAGCTGTTTTTT. Variable domain in full (rest from reference TRBV28 and TRBJ2-2): DVKVTQSSRYLVKRTGEKVFLECVQDMDHENMFWYRQDPGLGLRLIYFSYDVKMKEKGDIPEGYSVSREKKERFSLILESASTNQTSMYLCASRWGDRRLTGELFFGEGSRLTVL.